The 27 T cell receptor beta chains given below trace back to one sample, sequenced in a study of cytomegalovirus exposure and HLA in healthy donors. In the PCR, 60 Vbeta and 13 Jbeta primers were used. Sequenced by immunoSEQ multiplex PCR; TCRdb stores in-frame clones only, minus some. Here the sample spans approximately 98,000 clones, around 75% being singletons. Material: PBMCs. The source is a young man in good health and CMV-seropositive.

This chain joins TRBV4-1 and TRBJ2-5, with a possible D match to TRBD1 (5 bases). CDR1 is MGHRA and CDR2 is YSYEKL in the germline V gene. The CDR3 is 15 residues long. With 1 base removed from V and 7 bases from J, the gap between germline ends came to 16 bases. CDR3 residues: CASSQVGLTDGTQYF. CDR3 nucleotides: TGCGCCAGCAGCCAAGTAGGGTTGACAGACGGGACCCAGTACTTC.

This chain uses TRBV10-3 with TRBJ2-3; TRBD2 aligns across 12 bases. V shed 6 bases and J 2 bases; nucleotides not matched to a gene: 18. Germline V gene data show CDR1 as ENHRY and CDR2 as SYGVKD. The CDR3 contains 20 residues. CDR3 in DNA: TGTGCCATCAGCGAGCGGATGACGACTAGCGGGGGCGAACTCACAGATACGCAGTATTTT. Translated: CAISERMTTSGGELTDTQYF.

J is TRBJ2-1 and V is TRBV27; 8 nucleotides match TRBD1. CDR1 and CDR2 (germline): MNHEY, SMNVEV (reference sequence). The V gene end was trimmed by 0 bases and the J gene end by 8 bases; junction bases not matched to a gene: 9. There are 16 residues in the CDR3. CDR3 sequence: CASSLSGRVTGDEQFF. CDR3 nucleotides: TGTGCCAGCAGTTTATCGGGCCGCGTGACAGGGGATGAGCAGTTCTTC.

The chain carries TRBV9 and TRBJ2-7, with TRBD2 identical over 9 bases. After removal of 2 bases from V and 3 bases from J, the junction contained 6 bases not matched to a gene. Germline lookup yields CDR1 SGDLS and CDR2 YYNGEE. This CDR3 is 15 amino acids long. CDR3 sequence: CASSVFSGGIYEQYF. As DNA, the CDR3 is TGTGCCAGCAGCGTCTTTAGCGGGGGAATCTACGAGCAGTACTTC.

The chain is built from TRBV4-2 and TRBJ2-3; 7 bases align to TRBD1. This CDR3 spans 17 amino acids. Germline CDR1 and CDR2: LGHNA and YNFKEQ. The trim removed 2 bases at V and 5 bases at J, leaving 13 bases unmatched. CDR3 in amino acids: CASSQNVQGSGQDTQYF. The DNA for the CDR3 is TGTGCCAGCAGCCAAAACGTACAGGGGTCCGGACAAGATACGCAGTATTTT.

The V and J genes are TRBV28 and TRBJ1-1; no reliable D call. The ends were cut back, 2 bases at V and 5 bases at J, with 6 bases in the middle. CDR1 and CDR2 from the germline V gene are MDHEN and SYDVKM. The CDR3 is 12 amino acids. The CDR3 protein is CASSLSWTEAFF. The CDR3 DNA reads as TGTGCCAGCAGTTTAAGCTGGACTGAAGCTTTCTTT.

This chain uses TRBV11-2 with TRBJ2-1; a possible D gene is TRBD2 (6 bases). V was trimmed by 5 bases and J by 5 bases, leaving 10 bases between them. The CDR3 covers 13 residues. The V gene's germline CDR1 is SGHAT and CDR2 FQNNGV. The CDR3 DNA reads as TGTGCCAGCAGCATCGGACTAAACAATGAGCAGTTCTTC. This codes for CASSIGLNNEQFF.

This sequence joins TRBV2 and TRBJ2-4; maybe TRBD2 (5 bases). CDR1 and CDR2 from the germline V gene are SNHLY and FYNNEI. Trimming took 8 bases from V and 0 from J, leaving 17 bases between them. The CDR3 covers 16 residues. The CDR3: CASDGDVTIAKNIQYF. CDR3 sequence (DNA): TGTGCCAGCGACGGGGATGTAACGATAGCCAAAAACATTCAGTACTTC.

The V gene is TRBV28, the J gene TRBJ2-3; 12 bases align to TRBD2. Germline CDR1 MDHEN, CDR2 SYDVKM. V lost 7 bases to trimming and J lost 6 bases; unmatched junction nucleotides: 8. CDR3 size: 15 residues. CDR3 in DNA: TGTGCCAGCACCCTAGCGGGGGGGCAGCTGGATACGCAGTATTTT. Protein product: CASTLAGGQLDTQYF.

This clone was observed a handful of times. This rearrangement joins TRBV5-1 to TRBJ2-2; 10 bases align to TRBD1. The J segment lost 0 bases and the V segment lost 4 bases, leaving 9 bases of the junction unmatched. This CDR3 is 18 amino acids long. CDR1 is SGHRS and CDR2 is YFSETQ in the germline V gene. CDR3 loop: CASSAERTGGSNTGELFF. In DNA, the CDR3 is TGCGCCAGCAGCGCTGAACGGACAGGGGGTTCGAACACCGGGGAGCTGTTTTTT.

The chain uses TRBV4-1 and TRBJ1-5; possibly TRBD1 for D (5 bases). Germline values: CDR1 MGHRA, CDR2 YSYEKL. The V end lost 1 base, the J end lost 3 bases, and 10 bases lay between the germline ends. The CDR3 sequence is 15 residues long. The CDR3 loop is CASSQVRRANQPQHF. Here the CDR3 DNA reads TGCGCCAGCAGCCAAGTGCGCAGGGCCAATCAGCCCCAGCATTTT.

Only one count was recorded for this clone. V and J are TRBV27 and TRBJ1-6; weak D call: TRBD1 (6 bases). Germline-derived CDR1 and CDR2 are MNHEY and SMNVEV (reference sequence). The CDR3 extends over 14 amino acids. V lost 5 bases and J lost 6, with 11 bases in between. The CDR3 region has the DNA TGTGCCAGCAGTACTCAGGGGACTAATTCACCCCTCCACTTT. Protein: CASSTQGTNSPLHF.

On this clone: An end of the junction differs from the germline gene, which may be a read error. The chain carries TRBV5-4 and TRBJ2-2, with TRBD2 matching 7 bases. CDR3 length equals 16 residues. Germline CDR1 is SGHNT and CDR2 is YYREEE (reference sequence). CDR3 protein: CANSWERGANTGELFF. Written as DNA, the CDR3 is TGTGCCAACAGCTGGGAACGGGGGGCGAACACCGGGGAGCTGTTTTTT.

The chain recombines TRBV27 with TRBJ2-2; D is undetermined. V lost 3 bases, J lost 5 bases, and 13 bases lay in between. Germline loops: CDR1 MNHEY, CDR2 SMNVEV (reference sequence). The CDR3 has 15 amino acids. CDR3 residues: CASSFFPVNTGELFF. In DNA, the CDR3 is TGTGCCAGCAGTTTCTTCCCAGTTAATACCGGGGAGCTGTTTTTT.

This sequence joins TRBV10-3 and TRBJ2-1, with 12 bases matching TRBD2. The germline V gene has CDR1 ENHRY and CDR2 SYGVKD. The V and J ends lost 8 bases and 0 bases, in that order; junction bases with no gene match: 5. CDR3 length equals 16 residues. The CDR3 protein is CAIGVLAGGSYNEQFF. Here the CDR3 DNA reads TGTGCCATCGGTGTACTAGCGGGGGGCTCCTACAATGAGCAGTTCTTC.

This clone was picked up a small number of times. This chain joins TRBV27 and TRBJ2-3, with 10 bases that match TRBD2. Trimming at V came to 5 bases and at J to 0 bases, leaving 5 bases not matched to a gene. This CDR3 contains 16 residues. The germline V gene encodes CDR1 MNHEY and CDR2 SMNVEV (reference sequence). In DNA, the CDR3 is TGTGCCAGCAGTCCGGGACTAGCGAGGAGCACAGATACGCAGTATTTT. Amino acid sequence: CASSPGLARSTDTQYF.

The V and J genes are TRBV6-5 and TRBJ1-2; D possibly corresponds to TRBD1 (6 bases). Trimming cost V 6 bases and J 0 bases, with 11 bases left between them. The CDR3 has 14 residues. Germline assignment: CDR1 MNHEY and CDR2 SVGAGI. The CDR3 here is CASSQGQTNYGYTF. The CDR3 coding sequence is TGTGCCAGCAGCCAGGGGCAAACTAACTATGGCTACACCTTC.

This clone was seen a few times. The CDR3 DNA reads as TGTGCCAGCTCACCATTAGTCCGGGACATTGGACCCTACGAGCAGTACTTC. It encodes CASSPLVRDIGPYEQYF. The chain has TRBV18 and TRBJ2-7; maybe TRBD1 (6 bases). The CDR3 runs 17 residues. Germline V gene data show CDR1 as KGHSH and CDR2 as LQKENI. The V end was cut by 2 bases, the J end by 2 bases, with 19 bases between.

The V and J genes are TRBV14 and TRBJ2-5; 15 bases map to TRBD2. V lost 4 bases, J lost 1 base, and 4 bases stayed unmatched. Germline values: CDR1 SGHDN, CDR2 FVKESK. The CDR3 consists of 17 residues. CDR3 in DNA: TGTGCCAGCAGCCGAGGGACTAGCGGGGGGTCCCAAGAGACCCAGTACTTC. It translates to CASSRGTSGGSQETQYF.

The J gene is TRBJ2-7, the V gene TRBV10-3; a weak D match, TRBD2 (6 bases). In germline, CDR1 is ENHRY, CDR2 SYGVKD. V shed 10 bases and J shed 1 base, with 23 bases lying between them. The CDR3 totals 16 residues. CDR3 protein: CATTSGPGLGSYEQYF. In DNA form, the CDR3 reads TGTGCCACCACCTCGGGACCGGGACTCGGATCCTACGAGCAGTACTTC.

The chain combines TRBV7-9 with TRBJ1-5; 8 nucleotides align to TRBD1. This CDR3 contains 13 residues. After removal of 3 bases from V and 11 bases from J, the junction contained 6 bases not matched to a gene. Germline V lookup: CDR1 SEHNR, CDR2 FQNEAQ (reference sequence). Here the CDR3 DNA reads TGTGCCAGCAGCTTGGGACAGGTCGGGGCCCAGCATTTT. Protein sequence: CASSLGQVGAQHF.

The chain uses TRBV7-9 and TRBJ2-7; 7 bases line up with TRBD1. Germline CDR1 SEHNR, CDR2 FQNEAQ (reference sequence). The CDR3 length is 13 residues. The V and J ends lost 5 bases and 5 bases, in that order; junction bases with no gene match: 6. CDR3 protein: CASSPRTGNEQYF. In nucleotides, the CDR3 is TGTGCCAGCAGCCCCCGGACAGGTAACGAGCAGTACTTC. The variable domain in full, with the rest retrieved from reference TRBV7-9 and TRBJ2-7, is DTGVSQNPRHKITKRGQNVTFRCDPISEHNRLYWYRQTLGQGPEFLTYFQNEAQLEKSRLLSDRFSAERPKGSFSTLEIQRTEQGDSAMYLCASSPRTGNEQYFGPGTRLTVT.

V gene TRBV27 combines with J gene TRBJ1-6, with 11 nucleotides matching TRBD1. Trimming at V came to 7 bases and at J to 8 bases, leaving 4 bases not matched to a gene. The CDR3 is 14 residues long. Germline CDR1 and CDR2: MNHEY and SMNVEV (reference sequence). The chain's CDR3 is CASTGTGGYSPLHF. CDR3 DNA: TGTGCCAGCACAGGGACAGGGGGATATTCACCCCTCCACTTT.

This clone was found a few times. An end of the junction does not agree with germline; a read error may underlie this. The CDR3 here is CASSQDPLGGDQETQYF. The CDR3 bases are TGCGCCAGCAGCCAGGATCCATTGGGGGGAGATCAAGAGACCCAGTACTTC. This chain connects TRBV5-4 to TRBJ2-5, with a weak D call TRBD2 (6 bases). The CDR3 covers 17 residues. The germline CDR1 and CDR2 sequences are SGHNT and YYREEE (reference sequence).

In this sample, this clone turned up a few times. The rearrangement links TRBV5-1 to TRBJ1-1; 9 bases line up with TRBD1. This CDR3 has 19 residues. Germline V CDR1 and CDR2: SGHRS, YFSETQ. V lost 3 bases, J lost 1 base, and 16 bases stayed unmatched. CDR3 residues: CASSSDGGKWGQGNTEAFF. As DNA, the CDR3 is TGCGCCAGCAGCTCGGACGGTGGAAAATGGGGACAGGGGAACACTGAAGCTTTCTTT.

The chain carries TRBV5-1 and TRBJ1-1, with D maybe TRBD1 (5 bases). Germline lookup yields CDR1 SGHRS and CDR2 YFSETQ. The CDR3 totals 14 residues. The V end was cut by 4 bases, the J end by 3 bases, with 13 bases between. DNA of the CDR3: TGCGCCAGCAGCGTAACCGGGACTCACACTGAAGCTTTCTTT. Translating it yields CASSVTGTHTEAFF.

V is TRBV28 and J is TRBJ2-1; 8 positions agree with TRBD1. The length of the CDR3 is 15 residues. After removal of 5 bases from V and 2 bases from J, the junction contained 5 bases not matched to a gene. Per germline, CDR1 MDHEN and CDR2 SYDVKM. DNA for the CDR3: TGTGCCAGCAGTCCCGCGGACAGGGCCTACAATGAGCAGTTCTTC. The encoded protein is CASSPADRAYNEQFF.